Detailed here is one T cell receptor (beta chain). Its specificity is unknown. Sequencing used immunoSEQ multiplex PCR; TCRdb keeps in-frame clones, though not all of them. The sample contains roughly 80,000 clones, about 83% of which appear only once. V gave up 6 bases and J gave up 5 bases, with 13 bases separating them. CDR3 length: 13 residues. The V gene's germline CDR1 is MNHEY and CDR2 SVGEGT. The data were taken from a study of T cell responses to AZD1222 COVID-19 vaccine. Study results and limitations: Clonal diversity was possibly underestimated; the donors were predominantly white British and more often female. Across spike, vaccine-associated CD4 TCRs were found, dominant at 160-218 and 743-854.

The material sequenced was peripheral blood, taken 28 days after the second AZD1222 dose. This TCR was sampled from an adult who received the AZD1222 COVID-19 vaccine. The chain is built from TRBV6-2 or TRBV6-3 and TRBJ2-5, with D possibly TRBD1 on 5 matching bases. CDR3 sequence: CASSPGNQETQYF. CDR3 sequence (DNA): TGTGCCAGCAGCCCAGGGAATCAGGAGACCCAGTACTTC.